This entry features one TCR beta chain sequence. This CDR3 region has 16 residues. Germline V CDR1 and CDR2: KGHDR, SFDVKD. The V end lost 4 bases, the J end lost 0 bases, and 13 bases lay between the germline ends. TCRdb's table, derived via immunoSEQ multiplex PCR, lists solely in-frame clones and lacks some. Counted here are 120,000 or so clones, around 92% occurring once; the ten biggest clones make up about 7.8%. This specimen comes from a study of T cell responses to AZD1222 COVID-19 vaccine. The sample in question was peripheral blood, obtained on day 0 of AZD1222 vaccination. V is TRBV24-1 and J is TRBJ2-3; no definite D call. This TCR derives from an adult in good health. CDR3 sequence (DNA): TGTGCCACCAGTGACCGCCGACCCGGTAGCACAGATACGCAGTATTTT. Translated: CATSDRRPGSTDTQYF.